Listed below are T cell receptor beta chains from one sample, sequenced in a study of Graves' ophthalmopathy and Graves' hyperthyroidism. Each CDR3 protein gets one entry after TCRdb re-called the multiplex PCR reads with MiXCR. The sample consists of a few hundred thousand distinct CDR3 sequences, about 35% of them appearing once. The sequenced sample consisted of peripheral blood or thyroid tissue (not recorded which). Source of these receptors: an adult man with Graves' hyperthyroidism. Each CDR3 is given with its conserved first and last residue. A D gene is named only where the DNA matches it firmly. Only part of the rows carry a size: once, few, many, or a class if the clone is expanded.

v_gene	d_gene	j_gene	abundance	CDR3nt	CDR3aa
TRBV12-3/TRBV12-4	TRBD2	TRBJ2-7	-	TGTGCCAGCAGCGTAGAAGCTAGCGGCTCCTACGAGCAGTACTTC	CASSVEASGSYEQYF
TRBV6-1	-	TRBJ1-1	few	TGTGCCAGCTCTAAGCGGCATTTGATCCCTGAAGCTTTCTTT	CASSKRHLIPEAFF
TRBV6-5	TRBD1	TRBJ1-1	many	TGTGCCAGCAGTGACGGACAGGGGAAAACTGAAGCTTTCTTT	CASSDGQGKTEAFF
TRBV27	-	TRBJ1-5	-	TGTGCCAGCAGTTTAGACTGGACCGCAAATCAGCCCCAGCATTTT	CASSLDWTANQPQHF
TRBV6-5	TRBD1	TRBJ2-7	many	TGTGCCAGCAGTTCGGGACAGGGAGGGTCCTACGAGCAGTACTTC	CASSSGQGGSYEQYF
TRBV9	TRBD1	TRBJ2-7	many	TGTGCCAGCAGCGCCGGACAGGGGAGGAACTACGAGCAGTACTTC	CASSAGQGRNYEQYF
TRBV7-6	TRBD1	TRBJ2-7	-	TGTGCCAGCAGCTTCGGGACAGGAATTTCCTACGAGCAGTACTTC	CASSFGTGISYEQYF
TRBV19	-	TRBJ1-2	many	TGTGCCAGCCTCGGCAGGGGCAGCTATGGCTACACCTTC	CASLGRGSYGYTF
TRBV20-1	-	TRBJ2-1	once	TGCAGTGCTAGGCTAGACTACAATGAGCAGTTCTTC	CSARLDYNEQFF
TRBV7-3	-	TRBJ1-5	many	TGTGCCAGCAGCTTACCAGGGGTGAGCAATCAGCCCCAGCATTTT	CASSLPGVSNQPQHF
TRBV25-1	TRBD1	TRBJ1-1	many	TGTGCCAGCAGTGCCACCGGGACAGGGGGCTTGAACACTGAAGCTTTCTTT	CASSATGTGGLNTEAFF
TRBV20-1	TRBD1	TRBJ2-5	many	TGCAGTGCTAGATGGGGGACAGTACTTAGGCAAGAGACCCAGTACTTC	CSARWGTVLRQETQYF
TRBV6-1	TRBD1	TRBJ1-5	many	TGTGCCAGCAGCCAGACCCGGACAGGGATCAATCAGCCCCAGCATTTT	CASSQTRTGINQPQHF
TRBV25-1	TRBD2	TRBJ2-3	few	TGTGCCAGCAGTTTTGGGGGGGTAGGCACAGATACGCAGTATTTT	CASSFGGVGTDTQYF
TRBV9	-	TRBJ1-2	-	TGTGCCAGCAGCTCCGAGAGGGCGCGGGGCTACACCTTC	CASSSERARGYTF
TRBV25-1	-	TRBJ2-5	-	TGTGCCAGCAGTGAATTTGGGGGCCGCGAGACCCAGTACTTC	CASSEFGGRETQYF
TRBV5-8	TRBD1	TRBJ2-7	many	TGTGCCAGCAGCAAAGGGACAGCTTATTCCTACGAGCAGTACTTC	CASSKGTAYSYEQYF
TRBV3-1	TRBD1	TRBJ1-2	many	TGTGCCAGCAGCCGATCCGAGAGAACAGGGGGTACCTTC	CASSRSERTGGTF
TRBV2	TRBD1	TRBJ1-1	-	TGTGCTAGACCCGGGACAGGGGGACGGACTGAAGCTTTCTTT	CARPGTGGRTEAFF
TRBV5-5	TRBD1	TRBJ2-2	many	TGTGCCAGCACCCCCCCAGGGGGCGACACCGGGGAGCTGTTTTTT	CASTPPGGDTGELFF
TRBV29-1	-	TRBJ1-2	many	TGCAGCGTTGAAGGCGACGGAATGGTCCTTAACTATGGCTACACCTTC	CSVEGDGMVLNYGYTF
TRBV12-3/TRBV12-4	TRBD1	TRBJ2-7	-	TGTGCCAGCAGTTTAGGAGGACAGGGGTTAGTTCACGAGCAGTACTTC	CASSLGGQGLVHEQYF